This T cell receptor (beta chain) originates from a study of graft-versus-host responses after intestinal transplantation. This clone was detected once. The antigen is undetermined. CDR1 is MNHNS and CDR2 is SASEGT in the germline V gene. The CDR3 consists of 12 residues. The V end lost 3 bases, the J end lost 4 bases, and 7 bases lay between the germline ends. Method: immunoSEQ multiplex PCR; TCRdb's copy keeps in-frame clones and lacks some. The sample contains some 120,000 clones, 90% of which appear only once. This receptor was taken from a human donor who received an intestinal transplant. The sequencing used unstimulated CD4+ T cells sorted from spleen or lymph node cells, collected before intestinal transplant. The chain joins TRBV6-1 to TRBJ2-7, with D maybe TRBD2 (6 bases). The CDR3 protein is CASSEGRYEQYF. The CDR3 DNA reads as TGTGCCAGCAGTGAGGGGAGGTACGAGCAGTACTTC.